This paragraph reports one T cell receptor beta chain. Germline CDR1 and CDR2: DFQATT and SNEGSKA (reference sequence). V dropped 1 base and J dropped 3; count of bases not matched to a gene: 4. The CDR3 runs 15 residues. The record originates from a study of CD8 T cells in Susac syndrome. RNA amounts of roughly 0.45 to 1 ug underwent reverse transcription with random hexamers. Across 54 Vbeta and 13 Jbeta, TCR beta CDR3 was amplified with immunoSEQ multiplex PCR. TCRdb processed the immunoSEQ multiplex PCR reads anew with MiXCR; each CDR3 protein has one entry. The data show 160,000 or so distinct CDR3 sequences, around 96% seen once. Sequencing of TCR beta was performed on blood CD8+ and CD4+ T cells. TEMRA cells were FACS-enriched, and CD8+ and CD4+ T cells were isolated negatively.

The sequencing input was CD8+ T cells from PBMCs. The chain combines TRBV20-1 with TRBJ2-2; 8 bases are shared with TRBD2. The TCR originated in a human donor with multiple sclerosis. CDR3 in DNA: TGCAGTGCTAGAGCTACTAGCGGATACACCGGGGAGCTGTTTTTT. Amino acid sequence: CSARATSGYTGELFF.